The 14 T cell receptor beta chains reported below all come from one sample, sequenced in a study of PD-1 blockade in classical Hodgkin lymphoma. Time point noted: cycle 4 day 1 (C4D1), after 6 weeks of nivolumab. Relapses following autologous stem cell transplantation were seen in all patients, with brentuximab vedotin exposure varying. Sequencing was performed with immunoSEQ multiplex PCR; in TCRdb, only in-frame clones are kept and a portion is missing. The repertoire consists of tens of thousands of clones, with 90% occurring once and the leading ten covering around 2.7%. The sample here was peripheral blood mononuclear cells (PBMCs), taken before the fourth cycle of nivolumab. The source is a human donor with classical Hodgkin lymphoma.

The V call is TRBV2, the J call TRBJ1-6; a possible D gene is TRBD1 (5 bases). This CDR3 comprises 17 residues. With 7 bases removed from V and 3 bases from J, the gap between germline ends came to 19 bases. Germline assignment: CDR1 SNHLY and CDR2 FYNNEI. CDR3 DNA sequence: TGTGCCAGCACACTAGGGGTCGGAGCACACTATAATTCACCCCTCCACTTT. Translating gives CASTLGVGAHYNSPLHF.

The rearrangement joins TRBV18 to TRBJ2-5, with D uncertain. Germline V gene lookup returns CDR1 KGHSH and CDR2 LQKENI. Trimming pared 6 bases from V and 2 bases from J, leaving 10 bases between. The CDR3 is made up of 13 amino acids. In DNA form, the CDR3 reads TGTGCCAGCTCCCCGAGTGGACAAGAGACCCAGTACTTC. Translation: CASSPSGQETQYF.

CDR3 loop: CASSQPHNEQFF. In DNA, the CDR3 is TGTGCCAGCAGTCAACCTCACAATGAGCAGTTCTTC. V usage is TRBV27 and J usage is TRBJ2-1; D gene ambiguous. Germline-derived CDR1 and CDR2 are MNHEY and SMNVEV (reference sequence). The CDR3 length is 12 residues. Trimming cost V 5 bases and J 5 bases, with 7 bases left between them.

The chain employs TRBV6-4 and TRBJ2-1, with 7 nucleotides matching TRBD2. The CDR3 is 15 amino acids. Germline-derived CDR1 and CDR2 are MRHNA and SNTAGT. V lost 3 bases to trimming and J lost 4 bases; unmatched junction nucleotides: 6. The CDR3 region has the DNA TGTGCCAGCAGTGATGGTCTAGCGGATTACAATGAGCAGTTCTTC. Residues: CASSDGLADYNEQFF.

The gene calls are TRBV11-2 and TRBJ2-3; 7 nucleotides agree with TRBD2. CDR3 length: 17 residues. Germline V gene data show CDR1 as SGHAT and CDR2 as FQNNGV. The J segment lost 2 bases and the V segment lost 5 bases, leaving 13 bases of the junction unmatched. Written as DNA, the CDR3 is TGTGCCAGCAGCCCGGGGGACTACCGGGGCCCCACAGATACGCAGTATTTT. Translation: CASSPGDYRGPTDTQYF.

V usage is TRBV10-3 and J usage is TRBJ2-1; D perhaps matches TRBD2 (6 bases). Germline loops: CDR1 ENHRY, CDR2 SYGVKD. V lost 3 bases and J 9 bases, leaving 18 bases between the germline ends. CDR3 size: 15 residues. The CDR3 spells CAISDYNGGTGEQFF. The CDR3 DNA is TGTGCCATCAGTGATTATAACGGGGGAACCGGTGAGCAGTTCTTC.

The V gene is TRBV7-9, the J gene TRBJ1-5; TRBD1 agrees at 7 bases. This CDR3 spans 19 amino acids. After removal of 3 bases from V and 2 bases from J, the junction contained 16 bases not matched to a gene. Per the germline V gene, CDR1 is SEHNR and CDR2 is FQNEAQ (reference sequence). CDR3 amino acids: CASSFGHQIGTAGNQPQHF. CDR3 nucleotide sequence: TGTGCCAGCAGCTTCGGGCACCAGATCGGGACAGCAGGCAATCAGCCCCAGCATTTT.

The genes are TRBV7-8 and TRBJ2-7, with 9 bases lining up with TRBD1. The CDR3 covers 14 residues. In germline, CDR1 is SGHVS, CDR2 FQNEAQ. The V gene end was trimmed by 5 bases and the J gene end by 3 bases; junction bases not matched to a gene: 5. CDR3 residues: CASSPDRGGYEQYF. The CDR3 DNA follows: TGTGCCAGCAGCCCTGACAGGGGGGGCTACGAGCAGTACTTC.

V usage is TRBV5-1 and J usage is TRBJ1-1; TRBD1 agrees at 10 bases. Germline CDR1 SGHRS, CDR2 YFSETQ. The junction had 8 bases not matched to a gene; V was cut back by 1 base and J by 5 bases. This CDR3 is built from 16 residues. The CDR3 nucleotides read TGCGCCAGCAGCTTGTCAGGGGGACAGGGGCGGACTGAAGCTTTCTTT. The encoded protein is CASSLSGGQGRTEAFF.

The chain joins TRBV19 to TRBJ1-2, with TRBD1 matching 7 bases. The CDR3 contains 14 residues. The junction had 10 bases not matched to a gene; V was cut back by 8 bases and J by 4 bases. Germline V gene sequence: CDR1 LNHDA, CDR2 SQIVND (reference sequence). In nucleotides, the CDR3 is TGTGCCAGTTTAGGGGGCCCCGGCGGCTATGGCTACACCTTC. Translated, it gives CASLGGPGGYGYTF.

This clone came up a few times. This CDR3 reads CASSSGTNTEAFF. In nucleotides, the CDR3 is TGTGCCAGCAGTTCTGGAACGAACACTGAAGCTTTCTTT. The chain couples TRBV7-9 to TRBJ1-1; D remains ambiguous. This CDR3 is 13 amino acids long. Deletions cut 6 bases from V and 1 base from J, with 9 bases between. Germline V gives CDR1 SEHNR, CDR2 FQNEAQ (reference sequence).

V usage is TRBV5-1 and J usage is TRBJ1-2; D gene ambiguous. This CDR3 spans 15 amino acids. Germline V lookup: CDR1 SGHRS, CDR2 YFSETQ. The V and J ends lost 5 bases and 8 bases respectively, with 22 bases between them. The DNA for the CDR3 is TGCGCCAGCAGGTCTCTTCACTCAGCACTCGAGGGCTACACCTTC. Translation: CASRSLHSALEGYTF.

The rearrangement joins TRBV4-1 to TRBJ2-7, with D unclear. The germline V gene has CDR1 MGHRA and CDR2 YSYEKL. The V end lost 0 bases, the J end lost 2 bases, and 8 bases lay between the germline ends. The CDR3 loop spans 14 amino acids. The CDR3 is CASSQDLPPYEQYF. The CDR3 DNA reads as TGCGCCAGCAGCCAAGATTTACCTCCCTACGAGCAGTACTTC.

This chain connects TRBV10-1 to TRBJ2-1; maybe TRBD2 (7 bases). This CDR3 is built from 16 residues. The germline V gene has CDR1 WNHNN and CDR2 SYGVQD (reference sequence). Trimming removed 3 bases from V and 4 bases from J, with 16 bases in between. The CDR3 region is CASSEFEGGPYNEQFF. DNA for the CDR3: TGCGCCAGCAGTGAATTTGAGGGGGGGCCTTACAATGAGCAGTTCTTC.